The source of this T cell receptor beta chain is a study of cytomegalovirus exposure and HLA in healthy donors. This clone has just a few counts. The PCR was carried out with 60 Vbeta primers and 13 Jbeta primers. Some clones are missing from TCRdb's copy, which holds only in-frame ones; the method was immunoSEQ multiplex PCR. The sample holds roughly 73,000 clones, over 70% seen once. The CDR3 covers 14 residues. V was pared by 8 bases and J by 3 bases, with 9 bases of the junction left unmatched. The V gene's germline CDR1 is MNHEY and CDR2 SVGAGI. This chain joins TRBV6-5 and TRBJ1-1; 7 nucleotides match TRBD1. This TCR derives from a man aged 65 to 79 in good health and CMV-seronegative. The sequenced sample consisted of PBMCs. In nucleotides, the CDR3 is TGTGCCAGCTCCCCAGGGGGGTCATACACTGAAGCTTTCTTT. Residues: CASSPGGSYTEAFF.